This TCR beta chain was sequenced during a study of early T cells in non-severe SARS-CoV-2 infection. Study findings and constraints: VDJdb matching favored anti-spike CD8 responses, missing private and CD4 specificities.

Molecules of cDNA were individually given unique molecular identifiers that were attached to them. TCRdb independently ran MiXCR on the 5' RACE reads; one entry per CDR3 protein. Among about 53,000 distinct CDR3 sequences listed, more than 10% were seen once. Within the sample, this clonotype is medium-sized. The antigen remains undetermined. The input for sequencing was whole blood, taken at baseline. This TCR came from an adult who was a healthcare worker with PCR-confirmed SARS-CoV-2 infection or an uninfected control (not recorded which).

CDR3 nucleotides: TGCAGTGCTAGAGCGCCCCTGAGCGGGAGAGACAATGAGCAGTTCTTC. Translation gives CSARAPLSGRDNEQFF. The chain uses TRBV20-1 and TRBJ2-1; TRBD2 matches 8 bases. The length of the CDR3 is 16 residues. The germline V gene encodes CDR1 DFQATT and CDR2 SNEGSKA (reference sequence). J was trimmed by 5 bases and V by 1 base; bases with no gene match: 10.